The 26 T cell receptor beta chains given below trace back to one sample, sequenced in a study of cytomegalovirus exposure and HLA in healthy donors listed by TCRdb under 2017. The receptor library was made with the immunoSEQ multiplex PCR assay. The multiplex PCR relied on a mix of 60 forward primers for TCR Vbeta segments and 13 reverse primers for TCR Jbeta segments. TCRdb's version of the immuneACCESS table is confined to in-frame rearrangements and falls short of the full clone set. An unresolved V gene accounts for under half of the shortfall where checked; the remainder is of unknown origin. The table for this sample lists approximately 210,000 clones; around 85% of them were counted only once. About 1.8% of the sample is held by the ten biggest clonotypes. Sequenced sample: PBMCs. The receptors were gathered from a man younger than 35 in good health and CMV-seronegative.

The V gene is TRBV23-1, the J gene TRBJ1-2, with D perhaps matching TRBD1 (5 bases). TRBV23-1 is identified as an open reading frame with a role that is uncertain. This CDR3 has 20 amino acids. Trimming removed 0 bases at V and 4 bases at J, with 27 bases between. This CDR3 reads CASSQSNGRGRSPYFYGYTF. The CDR3 region has the DNA TGCGCCAGCAGTCAATCGAACGGGAGGGGCAGAAGTCCTTATTTCTATGGCTACACCTTC.

The gene calls are TRBV11-3 and TRBJ2-1; 13 positions agree with TRBD2. Trimming removed 5 bases from V and 9 bases from J; junction bases left unmatched: 7. The CDR3 runs to 15 residues. Germline V gene lookup returns CDR1 SGHNT and CDR2 YENEEA. The CDR3 region is CASSPTSGGWAEQFF. Written as DNA, the CDR3 is TGTGCCAGCAGCCCGACTAGCGGGGGGTGGGCTGAGCAGTTCTTC.

This chain connects TRBV6-6 to TRBJ1-5, with a possible D match to TRBD1 (5 bases). CDR1 and CDR2 (germline): MNHNY, SVGAGI (reference sequence). CDR3 size: 15 residues. Trimming removed 2 bases at V and 5 bases at J, with 13 bases between. CDR3 region: CASSYKGRVDQPQHF. The CDR3 DNA reads as TGTGCCAGCAGTTACAAGGGGAGGGTCGATCAGCCCCAGCATTTT.

The rearrangement links TRBV5-6 to TRBJ2-7, with D perhaps matching TRBD1 (5 bases). V was clipped by 4 bases and J by 3 bases, with 5 bases between them. Germline V gives CDR1 SGHDT, CDR2 YYEEEE. CDR3 length equals 11 residues. The CDR3 spells CASSQGYEQYF. CDR3 DNA: TGTGCCAGCAGCCAGGGCTACGAGCAGTACTTC.

This chain uses TRBV6-5 with TRBJ1-2; a weak D match, TRBD1 (6 bases). The V gene's germline CDR1 is MNHEY and CDR2 SVGAGI. The CDR3 runs to 12 residues. V dropped 6 bases and J dropped 5 bases, with 10 bases sitting between them. The CDR3 coding sequence is TGTGCCAGCAGGACAACAGGGTATGGCTACACCTTC. Translating it yields CASRTTGYGYTF.

In this sample, this clone turned up a few times. V gene TRBV19 combines with J gene TRBJ1-3; no clear D gene. This CDR3 has 14 amino acids. The germline V gene encodes CDR1 LNHDA and CDR2 SQIVND (reference sequence). Trimming pared 4 bases from V and 1 base from J, leaving 8 bases between. CDR3 region: CASSNTVSGNTIYF. CDR3 nucleotides: TGTGCCAGTAGTAATACGGTATCTGGAAACACCATATATTTT.

This rearrangement joins TRBV4-1 to TRBJ2-3, with 10 bases aligning to TRBD2. The CDR3 extends over 17 amino acids. V lost 0 bases, J lost 5 bases, and 8 bases stayed unmatched. Germline CDR1 and CDR2: MGHRA and YSYEKL. The CDR3 DNA sequence: TGCGCCAGCAGCCAAGATCCGAGCGGGGGGGCCCAAGATACGCAGTATTTT. It translates to CASSQDPSGGAQDTQYF.

The genes are TRBV2 and TRBJ1-2; 8 nucleotides align to TRBD1. V lost 6 bases and J lost 4; bases outside the gene matches: 19. The CDR3 sequence is 18 residues long. The germline V gene encodes CDR1 SNHLY and CDR2 FYNNEI. The CDR3 DNA reads TGTGCCAGCAGCACCCACCGGGACAGGAGGGGGGCGGCCTATGGCTACACCTTC. Its protein product is CASSTHRDRRGAAYGYTF.

The rearrangement uses TRBV23-1 and TRBJ1-4; TRBD1 matches 9 bases. TRBV23-1 is labeled an ORF, and its function is uncertain. J lost 5 bases, V lost 0 bases, and 4 bases had no gene match. The length of the CDR3 is 16 residues. The CDR3 DNA follows: TGCGCCAGCAGTCAATCTTGGGACAGGGTGAATGAAAAACTGTTTTTT. It is translated as CASSQSWDRVNEKLFF.

This chain links TRBV6-5 with TRBJ2-2; 7 bases line up with TRBD1. The CDR3 extends over 15 amino acids. The junction had 11 bases not matched to a gene; V was cut back by 6 bases and J by 7 bases. CDR1 is MNHEY and CDR2 is SVGAGI in the germline V gene. For the CDR3, the DNA is TGTGCCAGCAGACCCATGACAGGGCTGGGCGGGGAGCTGTTTTTT. It translates to CASRPMTGLGGELFF.

The chain joins TRBV19 to TRBJ2-5; 11 bases fit TRBD2. With 4 bases clipped from V and 5 bases from J, the junction kept 9 bases outside the gene matches. The germline V gene has CDR1 LNHDA and CDR2 SQIVND (reference sequence). The CDR3 is 16 residues long. The CDR3: CASSTLLAGGRETQYF. The DNA for the CDR3 is TGTGCCAGTAGTACCCTTTTAGCGGGAGGGCGGGAGACCCAGTACTTC.

This clone was seen just once. The chain carries TRBV7-9 and TRBJ2-5, with no clear D. V was pared by 1 base and J by 0 bases, with 6 bases between. The germline V gene has CDR1 SEHNR and CDR2 FQNEAQ (reference sequence). The CDR3 totals 14 residues. The CDR3 DNA sequence: TGTGCCAGCAGCTTAGAGACACACCAAGAGACCCAGTACTTC. Protein product: CASSLETHQETQYF.

The chain links TRBV6-1 to TRBJ2-7, with unresolved D. Trimming removed 1 base from V and 8 bases from J, with 12 bases in between. The CDR3 runs to 13 residues. Germline V gives CDR1 MNHNS, CDR2 SASEGT. CDR3 protein: CASSEGRALKQYF. In nucleotides, the CDR3 is TGTGCCAGCAGTGAAGGAAGAGCCCTCAAGCAGTACTTC.

This rearrangement joins TRBV19 to TRBJ2-2, with D maybe TRBD1 (7 bases). Germline V CDR1 and CDR2: LNHDA, SQIVND (reference sequence). The CDR3 consists of 14 residues. V dropped 8 bases and J dropped 4 bases, with 14 bases sitting between them. This CDR3 is CASFAGGGTGELFF. The CDR3 coding sequence is TGTGCCAGTTTCGCAGGGGGAGGCACCGGGGAGCTGTTTTTT.

The chain uses TRBV5-6 and TRBJ2-7, with D maybe TRBD1 (5 bases). The CDR3 sequence is 14 residues long. V was pared by 1 base and J by 3 bases, with 11 bases between. The germline V gene encodes CDR1 SGHDT and CDR2 YYEEEE. The CDR3, as DNA: TGTGCCAGCAGCTTGTCCGCCAGGGACTACGAGCAGTACTTC. This translates into CASSLSARDYEQYF.

The rearrangement joins TRBV4-2 to TRBJ2-7, with 9 bases fitting TRBD2. The length of the CDR3 is 16 residues. Trimming took 1 base from V and 10 from J; bases not matched to a gene: 14. The V gene's germline CDR1 is LGHNA and CDR2 YNFKEQ. CDR3 sequence reads: CASSQVSGSSASPQYF. CDR3 sequence (DNA): TGTGCCAGCAGCCAAGTTAGCGGGAGTTCTGCGTCCCCCCAGTACTTC.

The chain has TRBV7-9 and TRBJ2-4; TRBD1 aligns across 9 bases. The V segment lost 1 base and the J segment 8 bases; nucleotides outside the gene matches: 12. CDR3 length: 17 amino acids. Per the germline V gene, CDR1 is SEHNR and CDR2 is FQNEAQ (reference sequence). The CDR3 protein is CASSLDTTGGEIYIQYF. CDR3 nucleotide sequence: TGTGCCAGCAGCTTAGATACAACAGGGGGCGAGATTTACATTCAGTACTTC.

This clone has just one count. The rearrangement joins TRBV7-2 to TRBJ1-2; the D gene is possibly TRBD1 (6 bases). V gave up 6 bases and J gave up 7 bases, with 15 bases separating them. CDR1 is SGHTA, CDR2 FQGNSA, per germline. This CDR3 has 13 amino acids. CDR3 bases: TGTGCCAGCAGACCCGACAGGTTTGGTGGCTACACCTTC. This gives the protein CASRPDRFGGYTF.

This sequence joins TRBV10-3 and TRBJ2-1; D gene ambiguous. There are 15 residues in the CDR3. The ends were cut back, 4 bases at V and 0 bases at J, with 10 bases in the middle. Germline V lookup: CDR1 ENHRY, CDR2 SYGVKD. As DNA, the CDR3 is TGTGCCATCAGTGTCGTCCTGTACTCCTACAATGAGCAGTTCTTC. This codes for CAISVVLYSYNEQFF.

This clone was recorded once. The rearrangement links TRBV11-3 to TRBJ2-3, with D perhaps matching TRBD2 (7 bases). Germline V CDR1 and CDR2: SGHNT, YENEEA. Trimming stripped 5 bases from V and 0 bases from J, with 15 bases between. This CDR3 comprises 16 residues. The CDR3, as DNA: TGTGCCAGCAGCAGAGGGGGAGGGGCTAGCACAGATACGCAGTATTTT. Protein product: CASSRGGGASTDTQYF.

The chain combines TRBV7-2 with TRBJ2-7; the match to TRBD2 covers 10 bases. Per the germline V gene, CDR1 is SGHTA and CDR2 is FQGNSA. Trimming removed 5 bases from V and 3 bases from J; junction bases left unmatched: 4. This CDR3 spans 14 amino acids. The CDR3 DNA is TGTGCCAGCAGCGCTCTAGCGGGAGTCTACGAGCAGTACTTC. Amino acid sequence: CASSALAGVYEQYF.

The table lists this clone with a few counts. The chain uses TRBV5-1 and TRBJ1-5; D remains unclear. Germline V gene lookup returns CDR1 SGHRS and CDR2 YFSETQ. CDR3 length: 14 residues. V dropped 0 bases and J dropped 5 bases, with 9 bases sitting between them. The CDR3, as DNA: TGCGCCAGCAGCTTGGGAGACTATGATCAGCCCCAGCATTTT. It is translated as CASSLGDYDQPQHF.

The V gene is TRBV5-1, the J gene TRBJ1-1, with D unclear. The V gene's germline CDR1 is SGHRS and CDR2 YFSETQ. The V gene lost 0 bases and the J gene lost 4 bases, with 13 bases spanning the gap. This CDR3 spans 15 amino acids. The CDR3, as DNA: TGCGCCAGCAGCTTGGACCCGGGGAGAGGCACTGAAGCTTTCTTT. It specifies CASSLDPGRGTEAFF.

V usage is TRBV28 and J usage is TRBJ2-5; D unresolved. The J call may be wrong; the DNA end is better matched by TRBJ2-7. This CDR3 is 14 amino acids long. The germline gives CDR1 MDHEN, CDR2 SYDVKM. The CDR3 DNA reads as TGTGCCAGCAGTTTAGAAATCAAGGACTACGAGCAGTACTTC. It codes for CASSLEIKDYEQYF.

The V gene is TRBV11-3, the J gene TRBJ1-5, with D perhaps TRBD1 (6 bases). V was shortened by 6 bases and J by 4 bases, with 19 bases between the two germline ends. Germline V gene data show CDR1 as SGHNT and CDR2 as YENEEA. The CDR3 spans 16 residues. CDR3 in amino acids: CASRSELHGTNQPQHF. In DNA, the CDR3 is TGTGCCAGCAGGTCAGAACTACACGGGACAAATCAGCCCCAGCATTTT.

This chain connects TRBV10-3 to TRBJ1-3, with 10 bases that match TRBD1. The CDR3 is 18 amino acids. Looked up from germline, CDR1 is ENHRY and CDR2 is SYGVKD. Unmatched junction bases numbered 8, after V lost 2 bases and J lost 1 base. This chain's CDR3 is CAISERTGGFVSGNTIYF. The DNA for the CDR3 is TGTGCCATCAGTGAGCGGACAGGGGGGTTTGTGTCTGGAAACACCATATATTTT.